Each of the 18 T cell receptor beta chains below was sequenced from the same sample in a study of cytomegalovirus exposure and HLA in healthy donors. The data were produced by immunoSEQ multiplex PCR, yet TCRdb's version contains in-frame clones alone and is incomplete. The repertoire holds about 49,000 clones, with 90% to 95% as singletons. Sample: PBMCs. Source of these receptors: a woman aged 18 to 35 in good health and CMV-seropositive.

This chain joins TRBV6-5 and TRBJ2-7; 11 positions agree with TRBD1. CDR3 length: 15 amino acids. From germline, CDR1 is MNHEY and CDR2 SVGAGI. With V trimmed by 6 bases and J by 1 base, 5 bases remained unmatched. The CDR3 DNA reads TGTGCCAGCAGGAGAGGGACAGGGGGATCCTACGAGCAGTACTTC. Its translation is CASRRGTGGSYEQYF.

This clone was seen a single time. The chain uses TRBV19 and TRBJ1-2, with 8 bases aligning to TRBD1. The CDR3 is 17 residues long. From germline, CDR1 is LNHDA and CDR2 SQIVND (reference sequence). V shed 0 bases, J shed 4 bases, and the junction held 10 bases outside the gene matches. Written as DNA, the CDR3 is TGTGCCAGTAGTATAGACGCGGCCGGACAGGGTGGCTATGGCTACACCTTC. This translates into CASSIDAAGQGGYGYTF.

The rearrangement joins TRBV11-3 to TRBJ2-2; D unclear. The CDR3 loop spans 13 amino acids. The V gene lost 8 bases and the J gene lost 6 bases, with 13 bases spanning the gap. The germline V gene has CDR1 SGHNT and CDR2 YENEEA. The CDR3 DNA follows: TGTGCCAGCTCGCCCCCTAAGCCCGGGGAGCTGTTTTTT. It is translated as CASSPPKPGELFF.

This chain uses TRBV19 with TRBJ1-2, with D hard to call. Trimming pared 7 bases from V and 1 base from J, leaving 16 bases between. The germline gives CDR1 LNHDA, CDR2 SQIVND (reference sequence). This CDR3 contains 15 residues. CDR3 sequence (DNA): TGTGCCAGTACTCCGTCACCAGCGGGTAACTATGGCTACACCTTC. It specifies CASTPSPAGNYGYTF.

Note on this clone: A read error may account for a junction end that differs from germline. The chain carries TRBV10-3 and TRBJ2-6, with D perhaps matching TRBD1 (6 bases). This CDR3 spans 15 amino acids. CDR1 is ENHRY and CDR2 is SYGVKD in the germline V gene. The CDR3 region is CATSTGSSGANVLTF. DNA of the CDR3: TGTGCCACCAGTACAGGGAGCTCTGGGGCCAACGTCCTGACTTTC.

The CDR3 here is CASSPPTGNILKNIQYF. The CDR3 nucleotides read TGTGCCAGTAGTCCCCCAACAGGGAATATCCTAAAAAACATTCAGTACTTC. This chain connects TRBV19 to TRBJ2-4; D is possibly TRBD1 (6 bases). This CDR3 contains 17 residues. The ends were cut back, 5 bases at V and 4 bases at J, with 21 bases in the middle. CDR1 LNHDA and CDR2 SQIVND come from the germline V gene (reference sequence).

This rearrangement joins TRBV7-2 to TRBJ2-3; the match to TRBD2 covers 11 bases. Germline V gene data show CDR1 as SGHTA and CDR2 as FQGNSA. V shed 0 bases, J shed 3 bases, and the junction held 5 bases outside the gene matches. This CDR3 contains 17 residues. CDR3 protein: CASSLAALAGGTDTQYF. In DNA, the CDR3 is TGTGCCAGCAGCTTAGCCGCCCTAGCGGGAGGTACAGATACGCAGTATTTT.

This clone was counted a single time. The chain carries TRBV5-6 and TRBJ2-1; the D gene is possibly TRBD2 (6 bases). Germline CDR1 is SGHDT and CDR2 is YYEEEE. The CDR3 runs 13 residues. V lost 1 base and J 4 bases, leaving 6 bases between the germline ends. Here the CDR3 reads CASSLRGYNEQFF. The DNA of the CDR3 is TGTGCCAGCAGCTTGCGGGGGTACAATGAGCAGTTCTTC.

The count of this clone is one. J is TRBJ2-7 and V is TRBV5-4; D perhaps matches TRBD2 (6 bases). Germline V gene lookup returns CDR1 SGHNT and CDR2 YYREEE (reference sequence). This CDR3 region has 14 residues. Trimming took 0 bases from V and 3 from J, leaving 10 bases between them. The CDR3 region is CASSLGEVYYEQYF. The CDR3 nucleotides read TGTGCCAGCAGCTTGGGGGAGGTGTACTACGAGCAGTACTTC.

V gene TRBV21-1 combines with J gene TRBJ1-5; TRBD1, the table's D call, was not compared with the DNA. TRBV21-1 is tagged as a pseudogene. The CDR3 runs to 15 residues. The CDR3: CASSKQGFRNQPQHF. The CDR3 region has the DNA TGTGCCAGCAGCAAGCAGGGATTTCGGAATCAGCCCCAGCATTTT.

This chain links TRBV11-3 with TRBJ2-7, with unresolved D. This CDR3 is 13 amino acids long. Trimming removed 5 bases at V and 6 bases at J, with 14 bases between. CDR1 and CDR2 (germline): SGHNT, YENEEA. The CDR3 DNA is TGTGCCAGCAGCCCCAACGGAGTAAGCGAGCAGTACTTC. Translation gives CASSPNGVSEQYF.

The genes are TRBV28 and TRBJ1-1, with TRBD1 as a possible D gene (6 bases). CDR1 is MDHEN, CDR2 SYDVKM, per germline. CDR3 size: 15 residues. Trimming left V 3 bases short and J 4 bases short, with 15 bases between. CDR3 sequence reads: CASSFRPGVGTEAFF. CDR3 bases: TGTGCCAGCAGTTTTCGCCCAGGGGTCGGCACTGAAGCTTTCTTT.

The chain joins TRBV2 to TRBJ2-1, with TRBD2 identical over 12 bases. CDR1 and CDR2 from the germline V gene are SNHLY and FYNNEI. This CDR3 contains 21 residues. J gave up 0 bases and V 1 base, and 13 bases lay outside the gene matches. In nucleotides, the CDR3 is TGTGCCAGCAGTGAAGAGGGTGTCACTAGCGGGAGGTCGAGCTCCTACAATGAGCAGTTCTTC. This gives the protein CASSEEGVTSGRSSSYNEQFF.

The chain joins TRBV6-6 to TRBJ1-1; the match to TRBD1 covers 8 bases. Germline CDR1 and CDR2: MNHNY and SVGAGI (reference sequence). The V and J ends lost 7 bases and 8 bases, in that order; junction bases with no gene match: 6. The CDR3 loop spans 12 amino acids. CDR3 sequence: CASTLGQEEAFF. The CDR3 nucleotides are TGTGCCAGCACCTTGGGACAGGAGGAAGCTTTCTTT.

The chain is built from TRBV6-4 and TRBJ1-2; 9 nucleotides match TRBD1. Germline values: CDR1 MRHNA, CDR2 SNTAGT. Trimming removed 4 bases from V and 3 bases from J; junction bases left unmatched: 0. The CDR3 totals 13 residues. As DNA, the CDR3 is TGTGCCAGCAGTGGGGACAGGGACTATGGCTACACCTTC. Amino acid sequence: CASSGDRDYGYTF.

This chain connects TRBV25-1 to TRBJ1-4, with 7 bases lining up with TRBD1. The V gene end was trimmed by 4 bases and the J gene end by 8 bases; junction bases not matched to a gene: 7. Germline lookup yields CDR1 MGHDK and CDR2 SYGVNS. This CDR3 contains 14 residues. The CDR3 loop reads CASSGQGGGEKLFF. The CDR3 DNA sequence: TGTGCCAGCAGTGGACAGGGAGGTGGGGAAAAACTGTTTTTT.

The V gene is TRBV5-6, the J gene TRBJ2-3; no reliable D call. V lost 4 bases and J lost 0, with 6 bases in between. CDR1 and CDR2 from the germline V gene are SGHDT and YYEEEE. This CDR3 has 13 residues. The CDR3: CASSVYSTDTQYF. CDR3 DNA sequence: TGTGCCAGCAGCGTCTACAGCACAGATACGCAGTATTTT.

This rearrangement joins TRBV5-5 to TRBJ2-7; the match to TRBD1 covers 8 bases. This CDR3 is 15 amino acids long. V gave up 4 bases and J gave up 1 base; unmatched junction bases: 7. Germline V gene data show CDR1 as SGHKS and CDR2 as YYEKEE (reference sequence). CDR3 bases: TGTGCCAGCAGCGAACCGGGACAGGCTTCCTACGAGCAGTACTTC. Amino acids: CASSEPGQASYEQYF.